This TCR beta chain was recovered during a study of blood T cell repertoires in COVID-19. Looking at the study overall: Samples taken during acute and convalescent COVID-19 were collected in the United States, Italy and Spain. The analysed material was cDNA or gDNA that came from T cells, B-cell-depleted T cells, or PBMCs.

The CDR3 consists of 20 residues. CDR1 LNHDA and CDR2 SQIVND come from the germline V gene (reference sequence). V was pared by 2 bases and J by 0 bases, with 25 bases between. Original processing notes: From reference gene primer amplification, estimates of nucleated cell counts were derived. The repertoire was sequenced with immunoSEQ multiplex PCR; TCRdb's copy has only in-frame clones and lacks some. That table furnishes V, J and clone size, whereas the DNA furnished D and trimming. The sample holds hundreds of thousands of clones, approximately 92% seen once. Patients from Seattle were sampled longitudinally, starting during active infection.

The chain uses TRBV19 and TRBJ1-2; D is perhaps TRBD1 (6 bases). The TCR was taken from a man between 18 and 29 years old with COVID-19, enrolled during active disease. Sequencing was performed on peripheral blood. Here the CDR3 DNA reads TGTGCCAGTAGTATATTCGGGGGGCCAGGCGTCCTTTTTACTAACTATGGCTACACCTTC. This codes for CASSIFGGPGVLFTNYGYTF.